This is a list of T cell receptor beta chains from one sample in a study of blood T cells in healthy people across ages. TCRdb reprocessed the 5' RACE reads with MiXCR, giving one entry per CDR3 protein. The repertoire includes about 640,000 distinct CDR3 sequences, less than 45% of them detected once, and 25% to 30% sits in the top ten. Sequences were obtained from blood. The receptors here all came from a man at least 80 years old in good health. CDR3s include the opening cysteine and the closing phenylalanine or tryptophan. Each record gives: J gene, V gene, clone size, D gene, CDR3 DNA, CDR3 protein. D genes are given only for firm matches. The size entry is marked missing in some rows and otherwise reads once, few, many or a size class.

>TRBJ1-6|TRBV6-5|few|.
TGTGCCAGCAGTTACCGGGAAGGTTCACCCCTCCACTTT
CASSYREGSPLHF
>TRBJ2-5|TRBV24-1|.|TRBD2
TGTGCCACCAGTGATTTCAAGCGGGAGGGCCTAGATGAGCAGTACTTC
CATSDFKREGLDEQYF
>TRBJ2-1|TRBV7-6|few|TRBD2
TGTGCCAGCAGCGACCGACGAGCGGGGTACAATGAGCAGTTCTTC
CASSDRRAGYNEQFF
>TRBJ1-5|TRBV20-1|.|TRBD1
TGCAGTGCCGGACAGGCGAACAATCAGCCCCAGCATTTT
CSAGQANNQPQHF
>TRBJ2-7|TRBV28|.|.
TGTGCCAGCAGTGAACTGGGCGGGACGTTCGGCGAGCAGTACTTC
CASSELGGTFGEQYF
>TRBJ2-5|TRBV3-1|few|TRBD2
TGTGCCAGCAGCCCGGCTCTAGCGGGGCCCCCGCGGACCCAGTACTTC
CASSPALAGPPRTQYF
>TRBJ2-5|TRBV7-9|many|TRBD1
TGTGCCAGCAGTTTCCCCATGCCGGGCGGGACAGGCCAAGAGACCCAGTACTTC
CASSFPMPGGTGQETQYF
>TRBJ2-4|TRBV6-5|.|TRBD1
TGTGCCAGCAGTCCGGGACAGGTAGCCAAAAACATTCAGTACTTC
CASSPGQVAKNIQYF
>TRBJ2-5|TRBV5-5|.|TRBD2
TGTGCCAGCAGCTTGGCCGTCGGGACTAGCGGGAGGCACCAAGAGACCCAGTACTTC
CASSLAVGTSGRHQETQYF
>TRBJ2-7|TRBV11-2|.|.
TGTGCCAGCAGCTTAGTAGGGACTGCCAGCTCCTACGAGCAGTACTTC
CASSLVGTASSYEQYF
>TRBJ1-6|TRBV18|.|.
TGTGCCAGCTCACAAGAACAATACCGACCCCTCCACTTT
CASSQEQYRPLHF